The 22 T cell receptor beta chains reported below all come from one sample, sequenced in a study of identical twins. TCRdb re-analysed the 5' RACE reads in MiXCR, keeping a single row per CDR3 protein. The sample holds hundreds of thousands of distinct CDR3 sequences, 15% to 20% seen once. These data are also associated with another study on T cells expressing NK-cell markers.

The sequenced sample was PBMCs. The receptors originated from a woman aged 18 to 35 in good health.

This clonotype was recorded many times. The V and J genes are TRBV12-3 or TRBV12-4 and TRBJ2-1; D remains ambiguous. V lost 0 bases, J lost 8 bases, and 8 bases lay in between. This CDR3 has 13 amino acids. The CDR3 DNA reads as TGTGCCAGCAGTTTAGCCCGACGCGATGAGCAGTTCTTC. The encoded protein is CASSLARRDEQFF.

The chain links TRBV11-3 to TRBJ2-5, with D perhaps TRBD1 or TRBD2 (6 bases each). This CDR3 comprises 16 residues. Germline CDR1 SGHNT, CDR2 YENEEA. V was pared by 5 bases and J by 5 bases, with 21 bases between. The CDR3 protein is CASSLLMGGVTETQYF. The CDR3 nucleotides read TGTGCCAGCAGCCTCCTTATGGGGGGCGTCACGGAGACCCAGTACTTC.

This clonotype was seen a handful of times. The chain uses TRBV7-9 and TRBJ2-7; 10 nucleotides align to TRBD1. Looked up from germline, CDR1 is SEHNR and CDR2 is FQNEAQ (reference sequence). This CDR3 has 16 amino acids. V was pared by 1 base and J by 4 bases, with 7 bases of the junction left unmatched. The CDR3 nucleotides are TGTGCCAGCAGCTTAGATCCGGGACAGGGGAGATACGAGCAGTACTTC. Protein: CASSLDPGQGRYEQYF.

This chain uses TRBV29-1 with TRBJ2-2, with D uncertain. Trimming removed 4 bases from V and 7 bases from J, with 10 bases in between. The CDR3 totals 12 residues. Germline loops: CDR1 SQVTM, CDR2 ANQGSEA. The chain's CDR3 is CSVGEVDGELFF. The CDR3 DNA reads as TGCAGCGTTGGAGAGGTTGACGGGGAGCTGTTTTTT.

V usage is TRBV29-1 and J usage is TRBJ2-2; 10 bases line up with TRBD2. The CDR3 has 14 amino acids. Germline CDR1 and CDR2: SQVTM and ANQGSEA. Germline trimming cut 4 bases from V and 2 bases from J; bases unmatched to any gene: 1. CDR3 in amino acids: CSVGLAGNTGELFF. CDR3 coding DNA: TGCAGCGTTGGACTAGCGGGCAACACCGGGGAGCTGTTTTTT.

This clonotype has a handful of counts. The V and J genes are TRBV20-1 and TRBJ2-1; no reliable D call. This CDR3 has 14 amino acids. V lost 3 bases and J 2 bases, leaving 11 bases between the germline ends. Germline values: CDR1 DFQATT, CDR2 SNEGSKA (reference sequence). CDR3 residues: CSASVSKTYNEQFF. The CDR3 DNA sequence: TGCAGTGCTAGTGTCAGCAAAACCTACAATGAGCAGTTCTTC.

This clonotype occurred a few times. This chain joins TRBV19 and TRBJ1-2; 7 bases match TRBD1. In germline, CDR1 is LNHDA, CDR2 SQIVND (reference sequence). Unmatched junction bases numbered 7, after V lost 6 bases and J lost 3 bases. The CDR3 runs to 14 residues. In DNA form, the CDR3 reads TGTGCCAGTAGCTCGACAGGGAGGGACTATGGCTACACCTTC. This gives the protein CASSSTGRDYGYTF.

The CDR3 here is CASSQDRKIGELFF. The DNA of the CDR3 is TGTGCCAGCAGTCAGGATAGGAAAATCGGGGAGCTGTTTTTT. The chain has TRBV12-3 or TRBV12-4 and TRBJ2-2, with D unresolved. This CDR3 comprises 14 residues. Trimming stripped 5 bases from V and 7 bases from J, with 14 bases between.

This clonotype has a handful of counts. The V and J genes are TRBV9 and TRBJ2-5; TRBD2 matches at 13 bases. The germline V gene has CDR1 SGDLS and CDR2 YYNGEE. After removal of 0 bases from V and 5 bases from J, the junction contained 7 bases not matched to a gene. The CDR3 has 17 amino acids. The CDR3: CASSVGTSGGRGETQYF. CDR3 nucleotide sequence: TGTGCCAGCAGCGTAGGGACTAGCGGGGGCCGGGGTGAGACCCAGTACTTC.

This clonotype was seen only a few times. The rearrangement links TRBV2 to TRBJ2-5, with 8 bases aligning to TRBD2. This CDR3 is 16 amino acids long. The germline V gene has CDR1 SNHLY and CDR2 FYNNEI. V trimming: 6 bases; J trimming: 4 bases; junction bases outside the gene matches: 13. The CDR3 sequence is CASSYSGTPTRETQYF. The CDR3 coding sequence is TGTGCCAGCAGCTATAGCGGGACTCCAACAAGAGAGACCCAGTACTTC.

CDR3 nucleotides: TGTGCCATCAGTGATAGTGTGCGGGCTAATGAAAAACTGTTTTTT. Translating it yields CAISDSVRANEKLFF. The chain has TRBV10-3 and TRBJ1-4; no clear D gene. The CDR3 is 15 residues long. With 3 bases removed from V and 3 bases from J, the gap between germline ends came to 11 bases. The germline V gene encodes CDR1 ENHRY and CDR2 SYGVKD.

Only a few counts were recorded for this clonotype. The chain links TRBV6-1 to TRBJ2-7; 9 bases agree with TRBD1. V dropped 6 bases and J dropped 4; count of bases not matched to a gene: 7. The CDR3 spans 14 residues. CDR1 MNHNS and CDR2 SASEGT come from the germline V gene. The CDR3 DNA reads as TGTGCCAGCAGGCCTACAGGGGGCCCTTACGAGCAGTACTTC. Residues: CASRPTGGPYEQYF.

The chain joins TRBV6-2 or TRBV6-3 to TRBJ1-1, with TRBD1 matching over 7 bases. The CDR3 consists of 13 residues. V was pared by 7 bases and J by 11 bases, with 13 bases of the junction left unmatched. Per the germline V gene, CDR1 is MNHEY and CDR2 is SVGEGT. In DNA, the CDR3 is TGTGCCAGCAACTATCCTACAGGGGTGGATGCTTTCTTT. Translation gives CASNYPTGVDAFF.

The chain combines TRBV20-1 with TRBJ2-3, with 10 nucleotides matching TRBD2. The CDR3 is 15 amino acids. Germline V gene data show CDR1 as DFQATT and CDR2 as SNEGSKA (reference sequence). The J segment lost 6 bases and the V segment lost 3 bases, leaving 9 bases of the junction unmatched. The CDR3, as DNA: TGCAGTGCTAGGCTGGCAGCGGGAGGGCTGGATACGCAGTATTTT. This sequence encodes CSARLAAGGLDTQYF.

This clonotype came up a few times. CDR3 loop: CASHEGGITEAFF. In nucleotides, the CDR3 is TGTGCCAGCCACGAGGGGGGCATAACTGAAGCTTTCTTT. The chain recombines TRBV12-3 or TRBV12-4 with TRBJ1-1; D perhaps matches TRBD1 (6 bases). The CDR3 has 13 residues. V lost 8 bases to trimming and J lost 5 bases, with 15 bases between them.

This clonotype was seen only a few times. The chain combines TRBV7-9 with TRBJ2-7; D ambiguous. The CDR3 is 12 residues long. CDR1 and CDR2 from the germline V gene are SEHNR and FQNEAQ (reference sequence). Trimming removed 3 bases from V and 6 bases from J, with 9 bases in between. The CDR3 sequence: CASSFVHGEQYF. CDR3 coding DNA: TGTGCCAGCAGCTTCGTACACGGCGAGCAGTACTTC.

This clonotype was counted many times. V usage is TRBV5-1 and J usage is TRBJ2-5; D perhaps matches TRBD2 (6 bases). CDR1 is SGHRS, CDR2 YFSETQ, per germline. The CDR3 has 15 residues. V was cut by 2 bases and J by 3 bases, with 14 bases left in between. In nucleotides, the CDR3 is TGCGCCAGCAGCTTAGGAGGAGGGACGGAAGAGACCCAGTACTTC. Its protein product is CASSLGGGTEETQYF.

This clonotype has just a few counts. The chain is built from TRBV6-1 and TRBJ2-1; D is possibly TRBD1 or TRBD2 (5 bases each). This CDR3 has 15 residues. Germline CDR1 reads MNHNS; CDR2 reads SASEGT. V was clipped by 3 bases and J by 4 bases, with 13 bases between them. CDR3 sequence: CASSDAGTQYNEQFF. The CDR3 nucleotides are TGTGCCAGCAGTGACGCCGGGACCCAGTACAATGAGCAGTTCTTC.

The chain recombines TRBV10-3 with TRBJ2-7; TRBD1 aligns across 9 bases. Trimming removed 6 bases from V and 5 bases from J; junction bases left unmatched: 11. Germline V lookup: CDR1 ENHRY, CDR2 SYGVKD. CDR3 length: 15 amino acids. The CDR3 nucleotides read TGTGCCATCAGAGCCCGCCTGGGACAGGGCCACGAGCAGTACTTC. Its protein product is CAIRARLGQGHEQYF.

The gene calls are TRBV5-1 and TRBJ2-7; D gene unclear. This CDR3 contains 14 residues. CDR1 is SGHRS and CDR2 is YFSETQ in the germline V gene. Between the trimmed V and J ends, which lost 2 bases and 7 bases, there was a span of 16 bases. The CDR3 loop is CASSFLSWGMEQYF. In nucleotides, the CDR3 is TGCGCCAGCAGCTTTCTTTCCTGGGGTATGGAGCAGTACTTC.

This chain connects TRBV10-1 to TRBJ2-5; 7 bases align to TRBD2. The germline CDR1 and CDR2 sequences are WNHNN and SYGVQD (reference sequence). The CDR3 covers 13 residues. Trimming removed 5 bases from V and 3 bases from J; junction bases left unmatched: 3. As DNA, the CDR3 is TGCGCCAGCAGTAAAACTAGCGAAGAGACCCAGTACTTC. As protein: CASSKTSEETQYF.

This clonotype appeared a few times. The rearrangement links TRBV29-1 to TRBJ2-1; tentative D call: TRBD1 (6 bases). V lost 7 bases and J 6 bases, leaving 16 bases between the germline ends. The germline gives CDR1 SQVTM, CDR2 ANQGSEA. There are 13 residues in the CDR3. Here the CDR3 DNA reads TGCAGCGGCTGGGGGCAGGGAACCAATGAGCAGTTCTTC. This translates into CSGWGQGTNEQFF.